Detailed here is one T cell receptor (beta chain). The repertoire was sequenced with immunoSEQ multiplex PCR; TCRdb's copy has only in-frame clones and lacks some. The repertoire holds some 71,000 clones, with about nine tenths as singletons. These data are taken from a study of blood T cell repertoires in COVID-19. About the study: COVID-19 samples collected from the United States, Italy and Spain covered acute and convalescent phases.

The source is a woman in her late teens or twenties with acute or convalescent COVID-19. The specimen sequenced was peripheral blood.

CDR3 loop: CASTRSGTSYEQYF. The CDR3 nucleotides are TGTGCCAGCACCCGATCGGGGACATCCTACGAGCAGTACTTC. This sequence joins TRBV28 and TRBJ2-7; D perhaps matches TRBD1 (6 bases). The CDR3 loop spans 14 amino acids. V was cut by 7 bases and J by 1 base, with 14 bases left in between. Germline V lookup: CDR1 MDHEN, CDR2 SYDVKM.